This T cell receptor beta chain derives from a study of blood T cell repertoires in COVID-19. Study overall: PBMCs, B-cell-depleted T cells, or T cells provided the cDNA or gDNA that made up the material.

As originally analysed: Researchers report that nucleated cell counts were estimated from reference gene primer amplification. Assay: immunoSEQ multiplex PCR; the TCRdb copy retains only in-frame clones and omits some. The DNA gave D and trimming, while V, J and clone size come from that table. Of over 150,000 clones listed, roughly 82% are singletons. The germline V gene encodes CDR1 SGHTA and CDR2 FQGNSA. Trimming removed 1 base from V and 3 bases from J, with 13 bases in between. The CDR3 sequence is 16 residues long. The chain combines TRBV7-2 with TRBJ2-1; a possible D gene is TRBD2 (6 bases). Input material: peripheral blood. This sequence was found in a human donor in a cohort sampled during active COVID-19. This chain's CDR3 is CASSLGAGSSYNEQFF. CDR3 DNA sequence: TGTGCCAGCAGCTTAGGGGCGGGAAGTAGCTACAATGAGCAGTTCTTC. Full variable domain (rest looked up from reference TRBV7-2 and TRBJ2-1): GAGVSQSPSNKVTEKGKDVELRCDPISGHTALYWYRQSLGQGLEFLIYFQGNSAPDKSGLPSDRFSAERTGGSVSTLTIQRTQQEDSAVYLCASSLGAGSSYNEQFFGPGTRLTVL.